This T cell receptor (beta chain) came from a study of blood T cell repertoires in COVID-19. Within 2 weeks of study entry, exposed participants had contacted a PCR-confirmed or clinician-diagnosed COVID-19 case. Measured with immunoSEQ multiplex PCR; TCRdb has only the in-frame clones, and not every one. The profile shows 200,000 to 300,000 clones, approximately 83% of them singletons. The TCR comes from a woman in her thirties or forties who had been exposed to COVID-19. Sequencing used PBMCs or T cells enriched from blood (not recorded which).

CDR3 residues: CASSYSGQDGGYTF. The DNA of the CDR3 is TGTGCCAGCAGTTACTCGGGACAGGATGGTGGCTACACCTTC. J is TRBJ1-2 and V is TRBV6-5; TRBD1 agrees at 8 bases. Looked up from germline, CDR1 is MNHEY and CDR2 is SVGAGI. The CDR3 totals 14 residues. Trimming at V came to 0 bases and at J to 7 bases, leaving 4 bases not matched to a gene.